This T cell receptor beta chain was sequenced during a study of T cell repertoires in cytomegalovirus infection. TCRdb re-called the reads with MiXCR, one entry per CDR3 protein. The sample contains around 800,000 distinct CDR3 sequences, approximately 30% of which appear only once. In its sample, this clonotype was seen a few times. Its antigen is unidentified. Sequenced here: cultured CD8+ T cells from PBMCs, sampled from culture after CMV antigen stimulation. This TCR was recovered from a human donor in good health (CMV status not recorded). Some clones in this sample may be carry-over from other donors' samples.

The CDR3 sequence: CASRGWDRALGDTEAFF. CDR3 sequence (DNA): TGTGCCAGCAGAGGGTGGGACAGGGCCCTTGGGGACACTGAAGCTTTCTTT. J is TRBJ1-1 and V is TRBV6-1; 9 positions match TRBD1. The CDR3 length is 17 residues. V dropped 6 bases and J dropped 3; count of bases not matched to a gene: 14. Germline V gives CDR1 MNHNS, CDR2 SASEGT.